The 5 T cell receptor beta chains presented below share a single source sample, sequenced in a study of cytotoxic CD8 clonotypes in ibrutinib-treated CLL. Generated by immunoSEQ multiplex PCR, the TCRdb table keeps only in-frame clones and is missing some. Of roughly 24,000 clones in the sample, around 73% were seen once. Material: PBMCs, obtained before ibrutinib treatment. The source is a human donor with chronic lymphocytic leukemia.

The chain uses TRBV7-6 and TRBJ2-1, with 14 bases that match TRBD2. This CDR3 is 16 amino acids long. Germline V gene sequence: CDR1 SGHVS, CDR2 FNYEAQ. The J segment lost 7 bases and the V segment lost 2 bases, leaving 4 bases of the junction unmatched. The DNA of the CDR3 is TGTGCCAGCAGCTTAAAGGGACTAGCGGGGGCTAATGAGCAGTTCTTC. It specifies CASSLKGLAGANEQFF. Variable domain in full (rest from reference TRBV7-6 and TRBJ2-1): GAGVSQSPRYKVTKRGQDVALRCDPISGHVSLYWYRQALGQGPEFLTYFNYEAQQDKSGLPNDRFSAERPEGSISTLTIQRTEQRDSAMYRCASSLKGLAGANEQFFGPGTRLTVL.

The genes are TRBV5-1 and TRBJ2-2, with D perhaps TRBD1 or TRBD2 (5 bases each). The germline V and J ends were trimmed by 4 bases and 7 bases, with 14 bases remaining between them. CDR3 size: 14 residues. CDR1 is SGHRS and CDR2 is YFSETQ in the germline V gene. CDR3 in DNA: TGCGCCAGCAGCCCCGGGACCACGGGCGGGGAGCTGTTTTTT. As protein: CASSPGTTGGELFF.

The chain recombines TRBV6-6 with TRBJ2-6; D possibly corresponds to TRBD1 (5 bases). Trimming cost V 0 bases and J 1 base, with 7 bases left between them. The CDR3 is 16 residues long. CDR1 is MNHNY and CDR2 is SVGAGI in the germline V gene (reference sequence). CDR3 coding DNA: TGTGCCAGCAGTTACTCGAGACAGTCTGGGGCCAACGTCCTGACTTTC. It translates to CASSYSRQSGANVLTF.

The chain combines TRBV9 with TRBJ1-6; D is ambiguous. The CDR3 runs 14 residues. Per the germline V gene, CDR1 is SGDLS and CDR2 is YYNGEE. V was pared by 0 bases and J by 7 bases, with 8 bases between. Here the CDR3 DNA reads TGTGCCAGCAGCGTAGCTCAGAAGAATTCACCCCTCCACTTT. Its translation: CASSVAQKNSPLHF.

This clone turned up a few times. The chain is built from TRBV6-5 and TRBJ1-2; D may be TRBD1 (6 bases). Germline CDR1 and CDR2: MNHEY and SVGAGI. This CDR3 spans 15 amino acids. The V end was cut by 0 bases, the J end by 2 bases, with 10 bases between. CDR3 sequence (DNA): TGTGCCAGCAGTTACTCGACAGGAGAGAACTATGGCTACACCTTC. Amino acid sequence: CASSYSTGENYGYTF.